This T cell receptor beta chain was retrieved from a study of cytomegalovirus exposure and HLA in healthy donors. At the level of the study: Earlier, 95 million to 120 million unique TCR beta sequences were recovered from around 180 million T cells by an analysis.

Trimming removed 5 bases from V and 7 bases from J, with 8 bases in between. This CDR3 is 11 amino acids long. Germline V gene lookup returns CDR1 DFQATT and CDR2 SNEGSKA (reference sequence). Primers for the PCR totalled 60 Vbeta and 13 Jbeta. This table comes from immunoSEQ multiplex PCR, and its TCRdb copy is limited to in-frame clones, with some not included. The sample lists more than 150,000 clones, about 80% seen once, with roughly 1.5% in the top ten. Sequencing used PBMCs. This clonotype originated in a man aged 18 to 30 in good health and CMV-seronegative. The rearrangement joins TRBV20-1 to TRBJ1-4, with D unclear. CDR3 DNA sequence: TGCAGTGCTTCCTCACTTGAAAAACTGTTTTTT. This encodes CSASSLEKLFF.